This note documents a single T cell receptor beta chain sequence. In the study's own analysis: Amplifying reference gene primers gave estimates of nucleated cell counts. Data came from immunoSEQ multiplex PCR; TCRdb stores just in-frame clones and leaves some out. V and J calls plus clone size are reproduced from that table; the DNA served to infer D and trimming. The sample has more than 90,000 clones, 60% to 85% seen once; the top ten hold 8.5% to 10%. This specimen comes from a study of blood T cell repertoires in COVID-19. Across the study: From the United States, Italy and Spain came samples of acute and convalescent COVID-19. Sample material is recorded as cDNA or gDNA derived from T cells, B-cell-depleted T cells, or PBMCs.

Germline assignment: CDR1 LGHNT and CDR2 FRNRAP. The CDR3 has 18 amino acids. Trimming cost V 0 bases and J 0 bases; bases outside gene matches: 8. The rearrangement joins TRBV12-5 to TRBJ1-2; 9 nucleotides agree with TRBD1. Sequenced sample: peripheral blood. The clonotype was recovered from a woman older than 75 with acute or convalescent COVID-19. The CDR3 sequence: CASGLVRDRDHPNYGYTF. DNA for the CDR3: TGTGCTAGTGGTTTGGTGAGGGACAGGGATCATCCTAACTATGGCTACACCTTC.